This paragraph reports one T cell receptor (beta chain). Some clones are missing from TCRdb's copy, which holds only in-frame ones; the method was immunoSEQ multiplex PCR. The table records tens of thousands of clones, 75% to 90% of them present only once. The germline CDR1 and CDR2 sequences are LNHDA and SQIVND (reference sequence). The CDR3 extends over 14 amino acids. The V and J ends lost 3 bases and 5 bases respectively, with 13 bases between them. These data originate in a study of OX40 agonist ivuxolimab in advanced cancers. At the level of the study: All patients had ivuxolimab intravenously every 2 weeks at 0.01 to 10 mg/kg. A mean age of approximately 64 years, range roughly 20 to 90, was recorded, and under 85% were male. 40% to 50% of patients had received prior checkpoint inhibitor therapy.

The specimen comprised CD4+ or CD8+ T cells sorted from blood, sampled in a trial of the OX40 agonist ivuxolimab. The sequence came from an adult with an advanced solid tumor such as melanoma, head and neck, liver or kidney cancer. The J gene is TRBJ2-5, the V gene TRBV19; D may be TRBD1 (5 bases). The CDR3 sequence is CASSMEWGTETQYF. Written as DNA, the CDR3 is TGTGCCAGTAGTATGGAGTGGGGCACGGAGACCCAGTACTTC.